One sample yielded the 21 T cell receptor beta chains listed below, sequenced in a study of response to subunit inactivated influenza vaccine. TCRdb reanalysed the RT-PCR reads using MiXCR and keeps one entry per CDR3 protein. Among about 530,000 distinct CDR3 sequences listed, around 13% were seen once. Sequenced material: PBMCs from blood, taken about 40 days after vaccination. The origin of the receptors is a man in his fifties who received an inactivated influenza vaccine.

This clonotype has more than one count but fewer than ten. The chain joins TRBV4-2 to TRBJ2-1, with a possible D match to TRBD1 (6 bases). Between the trimmed V and J ends, which lost 1 base and 9 bases, there was a span of 10 bases. The CDR3 contains 13 residues. Germline assignment: CDR1 LGHNA and CDR2 YNFKEQ. CDR3 region: CASSQGGHTEQFF. CDR3 in DNA: TGTGCCAGCAGCCAAGGGGGGCATACTGAGCAGTTCTTC.

The rearrangement joins TRBV21-1 to TRBJ2-4; the table names TRBD1, a call not compared with the DNA. TRBV21-1 corresponds to a pseudogene. This CDR3 is built from 14 residues. The CDR3 protein is CASTNGREGNIQYF. As DNA, the CDR3 is TGTGCCAGCACAAACGGCAGGGAAGGGAACATTCAGTACTTC.

This clonotype has a handful of counts. The chain uses TRBV4-2 and TRBJ2-5; D is undetermined. Deletions cut 0 bases from V and 5 bases from J, with 7 bases between. The CDR3 spans 13 residues. Germline assignment: CDR1 LGHNA and CDR2 YNFKEQ. The CDR3 DNA reads TGTGCCAGCAGCCAAGATGATTCGGAGACCCAGTACTTC. Its protein product is CASSQDDSETQYF.

This rearrangement joins TRBV12-3 or TRBV12-4 to TRBJ2-1; no definite D call. This CDR3 has 16 amino acids. V was clipped by 2 bases and J by 0 bases, with 11 bases between them. Written as DNA, the CDR3 is TGTGCCAGCAGTTTACCCCAGGTTATCTCCTACAATGAGCAGTTCTTC. It yields the protein CASSLPQVISYNEQFF.

This clonotype was picked up a small number of times. CDR3 nucleotide sequence: TGCGCCAGCAGCTTGGGGAGTCACCAGCCCCAGCATTTT. It specifies CASSLGSHQPQHF. V usage is TRBV5-1 and J usage is TRBJ1-5; no reliable D call. The CDR3 runs 13 residues. The V gene lost 0 bases and the J gene lost 7 bases, with 8 bases spanning the gap. CDR1 and CDR2 (germline): SGHRS, YFSETQ.

This clonotype came up a few times. This chain links TRBV7-8 with TRBJ2-4; D may be TRBD2 (5 bases). This CDR3 is built from 17 residues. V was trimmed by 1 base and J by 3 bases, leaving 16 bases between them. Germline V gives CDR1 SGHVS, CDR2 FQNEAQ. CDR3 sequence reads: CASSLEPGERVKNIQYF. The CDR3, as DNA: TGTGCCAGCAGCTTAGAACCTGGGGAGAGGGTCAAAAACATTCAGTACTTC.

This clonotype was observed a few times. The junction and the germline gene differ at one end; a read error may be behind it. V and J are TRBV7-7 and TRBJ2-3, with 7 bases fitting TRBD1. CDR3 size: 17 residues. The germline V gene encodes CDR1 SSHAT and CDR2 FNYEAQ (reference sequence). DNA for the CDR3: TGTGCTAGCAGCTTAACGCTACAGGGGCTTGGCACAGATACGCAGTATTTT. Protein product: CASSLTLQGLGTDTQYF.

The V gene is TRBV12-3 or TRBV12-4, the J gene TRBJ2-7; the match to TRBD1 covers 8 bases. With 5 bases clipped from V and 12 bases from J, the junction kept 15 bases outside the gene matches. CDR3 length equals 14 residues. The DNA of the CDR3 is TGTGCCAGCAGTCCTCCGGGACAGGAGCCTTTTTCGTACTTC. Its translation: CASSPPGQEPFSYF.

This clonotype was picked up many times. J is TRBJ2-7 and V is TRBV11-2; TRBD2 is a possible D gene (7 bases). V was cut by 4 bases and J by 3 bases, with 28 bases left in between. Looked up from germline, CDR1 is SGHAT and CDR2 is FQNNGV. The CDR3 is made up of 19 amino acids. CDR3 nucleotide sequence: TGTGCCAGCAGCTCCCCTATTGGCGGGGGACAAGCCGGACACTACGAGCAGTACTTC. This translates into CASSSPIGGGQAGHYEQYF.

The V gene is TRBV7-3, the J gene TRBJ2-1; 8 bases align to TRBD1. CDR3 length equals 17 residues. The V gene's germline CDR1 is SGHTA and CDR2 FQGTGA. The V and J ends lost 4 bases and 2 bases, in that order; junction bases with no gene match: 10. Here the CDR3 reads CASSSRRPGQAYNEQFF. CDR3 in DNA: TGTGCCAGCAGCTCGCGCCGTCCGGGACAGGCCTACAATGAGCAGTTCTTC.

The V and J genes are TRBV11-2 and TRBJ2-1, with 13 bases lining up with TRBD2. The CDR3 contains 20 residues. V lost 5 bases to trimming and J lost 0 bases; unmatched junction nucleotides: 13. Germline CDR1 SGHAT, CDR2 FQNNGV. The CDR3 DNA reads as TGTGCCAGCAGCCCGGGGTTGGGACTAGCGGGATCTCCCTCCTACAATGAGCAGTTCTTC. Its protein is CASSPGLGLAGSPSYNEQFF.

This clonotype occurred a few times. J is TRBJ1-2 and V is TRBV2; TRBD1 might be the D (6 bases). V lost 7 bases and J lost 5, with 17 bases in between. Germline V gene sequence: CDR1 SNHLY, CDR2 FYNNEI. The CDR3 runs 14 residues. CDR3 residues: CASKPDRTLYGYTF. In nucleotides, the CDR3 is TGTGCCAGCAAACCCGACAGGACTCTATATGGCTACACCTTC.

This clonotype turned up a few times. The J gene is TRBJ2-3, the V gene TRBV20-1; TRBD2 agrees at 7 bases. The J segment lost 2 bases and the V segment lost 0 bases, leaving 5 bases of the junction unmatched. CDR3 length equals 15 residues. The germline V gene has CDR1 DFQATT and CDR2 SNEGSKA (reference sequence). DNA for the CDR3: TGCAGTGCTAGAGATGGTCGGGACTACACAGATACGCAGTATTTT. Its protein is CSARDGRDYTDTQYF.

A single count supports this clonotype. The chain recombines TRBV7-9 with TRBJ2-7, with TRBD1 matching 7 bases. Germline CDR1 is SEHNR and CDR2 is FQNEAQ (reference sequence). The V segment lost 5 bases and the J segment 7 bases; nucleotides outside the gene matches: 14. There are 15 residues in the CDR3. CDR3 amino acids: CASSLTGRPREEQYF. As DNA, the CDR3 is TGTGCCAGCAGCCTGACAGGGCGCCCCAGGGAAGAGCAGTACTTC.

The DNA for the CDR3 is TGCGCCAGCAGCCAAGTTAGCGGCAGGGGGAAGGATACGCAGTATTTT. Translation gives CASSQVSGRGKDTQYF. The rearrangement joins TRBV4-3 to TRBJ2-3, with D maybe TRBD1 (7 bases). This CDR3 is built from 16 residues. V was clipped by 1 base and J by 6 bases, with 17 bases between them. Germline CDR1 is LGHNA and CDR2 is YSLEER.

This clonotype came up many times. A read error may produce the germline difference seen at one junction end. The chain couples TRBV20-1 to TRBJ1-1; D unresolved. Germline values: CDR1 DFQATT, CDR2 SNEGSKA (reference sequence). The CDR3 extends over 13 amino acids. The chain's CDR3 is CSVRPVRNTEAFF. The CDR3 DNA reads TGCAGTGTTAGACCCGTTAGGAACACTGAAGCTTTCTTT.

At least ten counts were recorded for this clonotype. V usage is TRBV24-1 and J usage is TRBJ2-1; TRBD2 agrees at 7 bases. The germline gives CDR1 KGHDR, CDR2 SFDVKD. The ends lost 3 bases at V and 9 bases at J; junction bases unmatched: 10. The CDR3 totals 15 residues. CDR3: CATSDPGLSEAEQFF. CDR3 sequence (DNA): TGTGCCACCAGTGATCCGGGACTAAGCGAGGCTGAGCAGTTCTTC.

The J gene is TRBJ2-1, the V gene TRBV7-2; 11 bases align to TRBD2. After removal of 0 bases from V and 1 base from J, the junction contained 5 bases not matched to a gene. The CDR3 totals 18 residues. From germline, CDR1 is SGHTA and CDR2 FQGNSA. CDR3 coding DNA: TGTGCCAGCAGCTTAGCTAGCGGGAGGGTCCTTTCCTACAATGAGCAGTTCTTC. Translated, it gives CASSLASGRVLSYNEQFF.

The chain uses TRBV7-8 and TRBJ2-7, with TRBD2 identical over 9 bases. The CDR3 is made up of 16 amino acids. Germline trimming cut 5 bases from V and 5 bases from J; bases unmatched to any gene: 13. Germline V gene lookup returns CDR1 SGHVS and CDR2 FQNEAQ. The CDR3: CASSTEAGTSFNEQYF. As DNA, the CDR3 is TGTGCCAGCAGCACCGAAGCCGGGACTAGCTTTAACGAGCAGTACTTC.

This clonotype was seen a few times. The chain recombines TRBV20-1 with TRBJ2-4, with D uncertain. Trimming shortened V by 7 bases and J by 2 bases, and 12 bases separated the two germline ends. Germline V gene lookup returns CDR1 DFQATT and CDR2 SNEGSKA (reference sequence). There are 13 residues in the CDR3. CDR3 DNA: TGCAGTGTTAGCCCCCGAACCAAAAACATTCAGTACTTC. Protein product: CSVSPRTKNIQYF.

This chain links TRBV10-3 with TRBJ2-7; 7 positions match TRBD2. Germline CDR1 reads ENHRY; CDR2 reads SYGVKD. The CDR3 contains 13 residues. V gave up 6 bases and J gave up 2 bases; unmatched junction bases: 4. The CDR3: CAIRGTSAYEQYF. CDR3 nucleotide sequence: TGTGCCATCAGGGGAACTAGCGCCTACGAGCAGTACTTC.